This T cell receptor beta chain originates from a study of blood T cell repertoires in COVID-19 (dated by TCRdb to the early 2020s). Context from the whole study: Collaborator samples came from the United States, Italy and Spain and covered acute and convalescent phases of COVID-19. The material from the prospective study consisted of cDNA or gDNA derived from T cells, B-cell-depleted T cells, or PBMCs. The dataset comprised deeply sampled blood TCRbeta repertoires from subjects exposed to, actively infected with, or recovered from COVID-19. The repertoires were released in a freely available public database meant as a resource for research on the immune response to SARS-CoV-2. Samples came from the ongoing ImmuneRACE study (first 160 participants) plus 1,254 subjects from 6 global collaborators. Nearly every sample came with metadata listing a de-identified subject ID, COVID-19 status, age in years and sex. Where HLA class I and class II types were available, the types were taken from metadata supplied by the sample provider, not from assay-based typing. General conclusions and limits of the study: How much clinical and demographic metadata was included differed by source and by participant, and the metadata was provided uncurated.

Turning to this clone: The clone's antigen remains unknown. Per-nucleotide qualities are absent, and no much larger clonotype sits a single base away.

Each collaborating institution followed its own protocols to collect whole blood in K2EDTA tubes. Collaborator samples were shipped for TCRbeta analysis as frozen whole blood, isolated PBMCs, or DNA extracted from either sample type. TCRbeta CDR3 regions were amplified from genomic DNA by means of the immunoSEQ Assay, a bias-controlled multiplex PCR. The published analysis was carried out like this. Nucleated cell counts per sample were estimated from amplification of reference gene primers within the assay. To quantify the absolute abundance of each unique TCRbeta CDR3 rearrangement, sequence reads were collapsed and filtered. Productive Simpson clonality was computed per sample as the square root of Simpson's diversity index over productive rearrangements. Entries here come from immuneACCESS through TCRdb and include only in-frame sequences with V and J called. Some clones fail to appear in such tables; in the studies checked, an unresolved V gene covers under half of the shortfall, and the cause of the remainder is unknown. V, J and clone size derive from that table, while D and trimming were established from the DNA sequence. The sample includes tens of thousands of clones, with approximately 82% observed a single time. The leading ten clones occupy roughly 3.5% of the sample.

The TCR was taken from a man aged 55 to 70 with acute or convalescent COVID-19. The material sequenced was peripheral blood.

The CDR3 region has the sequence CASSVSATSTDTQYF. The DNA sequence follows: TGTGCCAGCAGCGTAAGCGCGACTAGCACAGATACGCAGTATTTT. Recombination joined TRBV9 with TRBJ2-3; the D gene is not confidently resolved. Based on the germline V gene, the CDR1 and CDR2 sequences are SGDLS and YYNGEE. V was cut back by 1 base and J by 0 bases, leaving a gap of 9 bases between them. The CDR3 sequence holds 15 residues, the cysteine and phenylalanine included. Just CDR3 DNA is preserved here, 45 bases in frame from base 1. Supplemented by the reference TRBV9 and TRBJ2-3 proteins around the CDR3, the complete variable domain is DSGVTQTPKHLITATGQRVTLRCSPRSGDLSVYWYQQSLDQGLQFLIQYYNGEERAKGNILERFSAQQFPDLHSELNLSSLELGDSALYFCASSVSATSTDTQYFGPGTRLTVL.